What follows are 12 T cell receptor beta chains derived from one specimen sequenced in a study of cytomegalovirus exposure and HLA in healthy donors. PCR amplification relied on 60 Vbeta primers (plus 13 Jbeta primers). The protocol was immunoSEQ multiplex PCR, while the TCRdb copy is restricted to in-frame clones and leaves out a portion. There are 90,000 to 120,000 clones in the sample; just under 75% occur only once, and 2.6% lies in the top ten. Sequencing was done on a sample of PBMCs. Source of these receptors: a man aged 50 to 60 in good health and CMV-seropositive.

V and J are TRBV19 and TRBJ1-1; weak D call: TRBD1 (6 bases). V was pared by 7 bases and J by 0 bases, with 12 bases between. This CDR3 has 14 amino acids. Germline assignment: CDR1 LNHDA and CDR2 SQIVND (reference sequence). The CDR3 is CASTGQSLNTEAFF. Here the CDR3 DNA reads TGTGCCAGTACTGGACAGTCTTTGAACACTGAAGCTTTCTTT.

This clone was seen more than once but under ten times. The chain carries TRBV9 and TRBJ2-1; tentative D call: TRBD1 (5 bases). Germline V gene data show CDR1 as SGDLS and CDR2 as YYNGEE. Trimming removed 3 bases from V and 4 bases from J, with 11 bases in between. CDR3 size: 14 residues. CDR3: CASSGGGMYNEQFF. The CDR3 bases are TGTGCCAGCAGCGGGGGCGGCATGTACAATGAGCAGTTCTTC.

The chain combines TRBV4-1 with TRBJ2-7; a weak D match, TRBD1 (5 bases). The CDR3 extends over 14 amino acids. CDR1 is MGHRA, CDR2 YSYEKL, per germline. The V end was cut by 0 bases, the J end by 7 bases, with 13 bases between. This CDR3 is CASSQESGWDEQYF. CDR3 sequence (DNA): TGCGCCAGCAGCCAAGAATCAGGGTGGGATGAGCAGTACTTC.

The V gene is TRBV11-2, the J gene TRBJ2-2; 8 nucleotides match TRBD2. The CDR3 runs 16 residues. Per the germline V gene, CDR1 is SGHAT and CDR2 is FQNNGV. The J segment lost 2 bases and the V segment lost 5 bases, leaving 7 bases of the junction unmatched. CDR3 in amino acids: CASSPGLGTNTGELFF. CDR3 in DNA: TGTGCCAGCAGCCCGGGACTAGGGACTAACACCGGGGAGCTGTTTTTT.

The V and J genes are TRBV5-1 and TRBJ1-3, with D perhaps matching TRBD1 (6 bases). Per germline, CDR1 SGHRS and CDR2 YFSETQ. V lost 4 bases and J 3 bases, leaving 14 bases between the germline ends. This CDR3 spans 15 amino acids. The chain's CDR3 is CASSPDGTLGNTIYF. The CDR3, as DNA: TGCGCCAGCAGCCCCGACGGGACACTTGGAAACACCATATATTTT.

The chain uses TRBV6-4 and TRBJ2-7; D is unclear. CDR3 size: 15 residues. Germline V CDR1 and CDR2: MRHNA, SNTAGT. Trimming removed 5 bases from V and 3 bases from J, with 17 bases in between. CDR3 amino acids: CASSTALEIFYEQYF. The CDR3 region has the DNA TGTGCCAGCAGTACCGCATTGGAGATATTCTACGAGCAGTACTTC.

The J gene is TRBJ2-1, the V gene TRBV12-5; 9 bases are shared with TRBD2. Trimming removed 0 bases from V and 6 bases from J; junction bases left unmatched: 9. CDR3 length equals 17 residues. The germline V gene has CDR1 LGHNT and CDR2 FRNRAP. CDR3 sequence (DNA): TGTGCTAGTGGTTTGGTACGATCTAGCGGGACGGGCAATGAGCAGTTCTTC. Translated: CASGLVRSSGTGNEQFF. The variable domain in full, completed from reference TRBV12-5 and TRBJ2-1, reads DARVTQTPRHKVTEMGQEVTMRCQPILGHNTVFWYRQTMMQGLELLAYFRNRAPLDDSGMPKDRFSAEMPDATLATLKIQPSEPRDSAVYFCASGLVRSSGTGNEQFFGPGTRLTVL.

This chain links TRBV6-1 with TRBJ2-3; TRBD2 agrees at 8 bases. The germline CDR1 and CDR2 sequences are MNHNS and SASEGT. Germline trimming cut 10 bases from V and 4 bases from J; bases unmatched to any gene: 10. The CDR3 is made up of 14 amino acids. Written as DNA, the CDR3 is TGTGCCACTCGGGGGGGGCAGGTGGCAGATACGCAGTATTTT. It translates to CATRGGQVADTQYF.

The gene calls are TRBV9 and TRBJ1-5, with a tentative D call TRBD1 (6 bases). Germline loops: CDR1 SGDLS, CDR2 YYNGEE. V lost 0 bases, J lost 3 bases, and 10 bases lay in between. The CDR3 length is 15 residues. CDR3 in DNA: TGTGCCAGCAGCGTAGGGGGGCAGGCCAATCAGCCCCAGCATTTT. It yields the protein CASSVGGQANQPQHF.

The chain employs TRBV5-1 and TRBJ1-1; 9 nucleotides agree with TRBD1. Looked up from germline, CDR1 is SGHRS and CDR2 is YFSETQ. With V trimmed by 4 bases and J by 3 bases, 7 bases remained unmatched. This CDR3 spans 15 amino acids. For the CDR3, the DNA is TGCGCCAGCAGCCCGGGACAGGGAATGCACACTGAAGCTTTCTTT. It yields the protein CASSPGQGMHTEAFF.

The gene calls are TRBV6-6 and TRBJ2-5; D possibly corresponds to TRBD2 (5 bases). The CDR3 loop spans 11 amino acids. Germline assignment: CDR1 MNHNY and CDR2 SVGAGI (reference sequence). Deletions cut 8 bases from V and 5 bases from J, with 9 bases between. The CDR3 region is CASGRGETQYF. The CDR3 DNA reads TGTGCCAGCGGGAGAGGTGAGACCCAGTACTTC.

The chain has TRBV7-8 and TRBJ2-7, with 11 bases identical to TRBD2. After removal of 5 bases from V and 3 bases from J, the junction contained 6 bases not matched to a gene. The CDR3 is made up of 15 amino acids. Per the germline V gene, CDR1 is SGHVS and CDR2 is FQNEAQ. CDR3 nucleotides: TGTGCCAGCAGCGTGAAGACTAGCGGGAACTACGAGCAGTACTTC. Translating it yields CASSVKTSGNYEQYF.